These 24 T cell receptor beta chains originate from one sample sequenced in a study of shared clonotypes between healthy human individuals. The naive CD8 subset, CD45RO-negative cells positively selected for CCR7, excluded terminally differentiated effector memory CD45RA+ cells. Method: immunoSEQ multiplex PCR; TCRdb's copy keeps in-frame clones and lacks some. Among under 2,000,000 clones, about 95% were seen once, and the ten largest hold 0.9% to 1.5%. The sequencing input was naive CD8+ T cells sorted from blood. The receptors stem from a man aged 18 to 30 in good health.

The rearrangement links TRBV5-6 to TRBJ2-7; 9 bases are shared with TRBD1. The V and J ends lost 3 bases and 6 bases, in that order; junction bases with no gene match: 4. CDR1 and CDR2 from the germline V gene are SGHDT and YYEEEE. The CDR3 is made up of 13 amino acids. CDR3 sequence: CASSWGDRAEQYF. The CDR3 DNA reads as TGTGCCAGCAGCTGGGGGGACAGGGCCGAGCAGTACTTC.

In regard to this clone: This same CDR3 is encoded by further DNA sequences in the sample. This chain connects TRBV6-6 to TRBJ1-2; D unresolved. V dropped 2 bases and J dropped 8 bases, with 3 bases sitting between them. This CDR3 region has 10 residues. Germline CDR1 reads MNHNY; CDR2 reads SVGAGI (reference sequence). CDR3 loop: CASSYGGYTF. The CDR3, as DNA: TGTGCCAGCAGTTACGGGGGCTACACCTTC.

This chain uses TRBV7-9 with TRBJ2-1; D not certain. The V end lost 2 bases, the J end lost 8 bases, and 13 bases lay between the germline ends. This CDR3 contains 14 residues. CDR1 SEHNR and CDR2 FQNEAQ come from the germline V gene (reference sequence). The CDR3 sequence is CASSLTTAPHEQFF. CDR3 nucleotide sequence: TGTGCCAGCAGCTTAACCACAGCCCCCCATGAGCAGTTCTTC.

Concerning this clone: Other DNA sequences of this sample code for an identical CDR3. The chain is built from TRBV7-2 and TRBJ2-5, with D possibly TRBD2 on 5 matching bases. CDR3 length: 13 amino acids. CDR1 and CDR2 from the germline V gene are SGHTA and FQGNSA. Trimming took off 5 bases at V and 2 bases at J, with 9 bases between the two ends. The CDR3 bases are TGTGCCAGCAGCCGACCGGGGCAAGAGACCCAGTACTTC. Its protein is CASSRPGQETQYF.

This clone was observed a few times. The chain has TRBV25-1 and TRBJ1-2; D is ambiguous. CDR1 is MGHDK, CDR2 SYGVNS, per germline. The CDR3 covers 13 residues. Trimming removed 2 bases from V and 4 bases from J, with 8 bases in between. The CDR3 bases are TGTGCCAGCAGTGAAGGCTCAGTCTATGGCTACACCTTC. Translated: CASSEGSVYGYTF.

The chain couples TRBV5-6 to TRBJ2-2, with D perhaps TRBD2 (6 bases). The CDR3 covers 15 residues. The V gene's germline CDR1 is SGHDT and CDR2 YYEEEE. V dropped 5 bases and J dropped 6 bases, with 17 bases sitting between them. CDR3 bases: TGTGCCAGCAGTTTCGAATTGGGGAGGTCCGGGGAGCTGTTTTTT. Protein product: CASSFELGRSGELFF.

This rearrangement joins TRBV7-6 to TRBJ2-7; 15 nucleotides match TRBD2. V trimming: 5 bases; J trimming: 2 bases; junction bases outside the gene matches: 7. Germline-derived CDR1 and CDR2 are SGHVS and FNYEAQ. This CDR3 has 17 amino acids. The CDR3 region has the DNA TGTGCCAGCAGCCCGGGACTAGCGGGGGGCCAAACCTACGAGCAGTACTTC. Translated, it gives CASSPGLAGGQTYEQYF.

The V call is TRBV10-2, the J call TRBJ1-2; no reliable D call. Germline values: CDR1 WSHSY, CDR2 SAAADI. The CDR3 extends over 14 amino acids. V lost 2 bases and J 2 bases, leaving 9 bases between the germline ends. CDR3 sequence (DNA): TGCGCCAGCAGTGAGAACAGCCCCAACTATGGCTACACCTTC. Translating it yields CASSENSPNYGYTF.

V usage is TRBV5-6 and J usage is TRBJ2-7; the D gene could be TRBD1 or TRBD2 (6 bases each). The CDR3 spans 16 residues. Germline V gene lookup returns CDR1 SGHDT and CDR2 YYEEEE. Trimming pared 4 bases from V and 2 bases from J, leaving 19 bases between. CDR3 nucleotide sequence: TGTGCCAGCAGCCATGAGGGGGAGGCCCTACCCTACGAGCAGTACTTC. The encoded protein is CASSHEGEALPYEQYF.

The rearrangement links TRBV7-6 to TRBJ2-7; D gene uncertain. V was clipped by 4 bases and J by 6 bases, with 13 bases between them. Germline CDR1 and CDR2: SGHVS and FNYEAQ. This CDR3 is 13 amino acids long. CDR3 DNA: TGTGCCAGCAGCTCCGTCGGGCTTCGCGAGCAGTACTTC. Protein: CASSSVGLREQYF.

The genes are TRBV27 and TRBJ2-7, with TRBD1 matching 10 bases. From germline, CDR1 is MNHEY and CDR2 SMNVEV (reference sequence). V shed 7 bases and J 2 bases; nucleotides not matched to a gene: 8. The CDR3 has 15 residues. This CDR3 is CASIMWTGGTYEQYF. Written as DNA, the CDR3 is TGTGCCAGCATTATGTGGACAGGGGGAACCTACGAGCAGTACTTC.

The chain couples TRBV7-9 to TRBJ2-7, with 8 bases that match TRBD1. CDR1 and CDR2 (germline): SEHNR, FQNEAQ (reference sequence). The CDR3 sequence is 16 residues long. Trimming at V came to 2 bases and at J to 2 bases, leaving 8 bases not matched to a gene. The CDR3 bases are TGTGCCAGCAGCTTAACTTACGGGACAGGTACCTACGAGCAGTACTTC. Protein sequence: CASSLTYGTGTYEQYF.

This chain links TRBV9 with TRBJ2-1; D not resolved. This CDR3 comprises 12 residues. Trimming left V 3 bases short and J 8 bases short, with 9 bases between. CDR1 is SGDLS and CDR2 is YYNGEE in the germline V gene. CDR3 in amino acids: CASSEGGDEQFF. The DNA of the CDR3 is TGTGCCAGCAGCGAAGGTGGAGATGAGCAGTTCTTC.

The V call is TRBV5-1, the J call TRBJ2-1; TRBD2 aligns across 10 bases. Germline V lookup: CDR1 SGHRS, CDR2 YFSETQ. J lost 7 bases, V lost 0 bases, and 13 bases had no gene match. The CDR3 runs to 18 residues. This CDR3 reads CASSLEFRLAGAQNEQFF. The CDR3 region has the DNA TGCGCCAGCAGCTTGGAGTTTAGGCTAGCGGGGGCCCAGAATGAGCAGTTCTTC.

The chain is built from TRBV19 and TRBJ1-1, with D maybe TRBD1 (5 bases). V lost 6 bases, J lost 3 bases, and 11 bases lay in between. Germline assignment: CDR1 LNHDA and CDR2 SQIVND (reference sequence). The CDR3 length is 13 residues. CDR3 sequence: CASRYRPDTEAFF. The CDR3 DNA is TGTGCCAGTAGATACAGGCCAGACACTGAAGCTTTCTTT.

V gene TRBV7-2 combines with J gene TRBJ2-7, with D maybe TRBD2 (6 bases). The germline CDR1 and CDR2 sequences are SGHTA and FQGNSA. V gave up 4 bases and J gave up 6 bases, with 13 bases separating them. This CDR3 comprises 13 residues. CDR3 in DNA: TGTGCCAGCAGCTCGGCCGGGACTCTCGAGCAGTACTTC. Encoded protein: CASSSAGTLEQYF.

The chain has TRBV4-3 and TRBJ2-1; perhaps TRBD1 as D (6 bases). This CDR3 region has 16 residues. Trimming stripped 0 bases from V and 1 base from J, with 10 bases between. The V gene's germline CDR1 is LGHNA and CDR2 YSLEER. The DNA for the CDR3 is TGCGCCAGCAGCCAAGAGGGGGCACAATCCTACAATGAGCAGTTCTTC. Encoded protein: CASSQEGAQSYNEQFF.

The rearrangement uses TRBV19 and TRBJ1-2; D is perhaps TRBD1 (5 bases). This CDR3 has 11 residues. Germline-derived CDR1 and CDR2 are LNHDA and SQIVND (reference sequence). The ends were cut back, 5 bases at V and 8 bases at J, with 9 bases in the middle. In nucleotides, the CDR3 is TGTGCCAGTAGTTACCAGGGAGGCTACACCTTC. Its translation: CASSYQGGYTF.

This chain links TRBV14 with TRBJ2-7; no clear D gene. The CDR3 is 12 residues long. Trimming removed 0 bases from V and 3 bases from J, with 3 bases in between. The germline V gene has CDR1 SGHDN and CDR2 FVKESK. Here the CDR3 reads CASSQDRYEQYF. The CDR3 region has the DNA TGTGCCAGCAGCCAAGATCGCTACGAGCAGTACTTC.

The CDR3 is CASSLYYGDPNGYTF. The CDR3 DNA sequence: TGTGCCAGCAGTTTATACTACGGGGACCCCAATGGCTACACCTTC. The chain is built from TRBV28 and TRBJ1-2, with D tentatively TRBD1 (5 bases). The CDR3 has 15 residues. Germline CDR1 reads MDHEN; CDR2 reads SYDVKM. The V end lost 1 base, the J end lost 6 bases, and 15 bases lay between the germline ends.

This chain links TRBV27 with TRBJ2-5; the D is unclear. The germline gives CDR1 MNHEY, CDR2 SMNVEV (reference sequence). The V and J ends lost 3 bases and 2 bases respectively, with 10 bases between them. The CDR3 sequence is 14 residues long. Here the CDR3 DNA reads TGTGCCAGCAGTTTTCGCTCCCAGCAAGAGACCCAGTACTTC. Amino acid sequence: CASSFRSQQETQYF.

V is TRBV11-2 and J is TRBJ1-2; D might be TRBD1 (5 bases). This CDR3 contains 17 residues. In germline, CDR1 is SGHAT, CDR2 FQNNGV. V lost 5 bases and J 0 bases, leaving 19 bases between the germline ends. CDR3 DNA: TGTGCCAGCAGCGACTTGCTGGGTGGCAGGGCTAACTATGGCTACACCTTC. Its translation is CASSDLLGGRANYGYTF.

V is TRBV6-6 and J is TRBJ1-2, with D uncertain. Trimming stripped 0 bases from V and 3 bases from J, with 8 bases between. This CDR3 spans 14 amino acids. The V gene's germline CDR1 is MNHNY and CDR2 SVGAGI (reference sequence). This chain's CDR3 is CASSYSPVDYGYTF. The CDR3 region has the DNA TGTGCCAGCAGTTACTCCCCAGTAGACTATGGCTACACCTTC.

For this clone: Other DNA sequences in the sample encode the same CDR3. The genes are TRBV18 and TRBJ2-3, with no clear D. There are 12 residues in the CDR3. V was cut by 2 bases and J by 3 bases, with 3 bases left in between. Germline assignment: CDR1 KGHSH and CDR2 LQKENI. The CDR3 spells CASSPDTDTQYF. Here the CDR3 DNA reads TGTGCCAGCTCACCAGATACAGATACGCAGTATTTT.